This passage covers 31 T cell receptor beta chains from one sample sequenced in a study of blood T cells in healthy people across ages. Combining a sample-barcoded 5' primer with a J-beta primer mix, a second PCR ran for about 6 to 11 cycles. One entry per CDR3 protein results from TCRdb running MiXCR on the 5' RACE reads. The sample includes 1.5 million to 2 million distinct CDR3 sequences, 39% seen only once; the top ten take under 30%. Sequenced: blood. These receptors were collected from a human donor in good health.

As regards this clonotype: The germline gene is not matched at one end of the junction; a read error may be the cause. The V call is TRBV7-9, the J call TRBJ1-4, with D maybe TRBD1 (6 bases). Per germline, CDR1 SEHNR and CDR2 FQNEAQ (reference sequence). CDR3 size: 14 residues. The CDR3 bases are TGTGCCAGCAGCTATACACAGGGACGGGAAAAGCTGTTTTTT. It translates to CASSYTQGREKLFF.

There are a few counts of this clonotype. V gene TRBV28 combines with J gene TRBJ1-1; no reliable D call. This CDR3 region has 15 residues. Germline CDR1 is MDHEN and CDR2 is SYDVKM. With 3 bases removed from V and 1 base from J, the gap between germline ends came to 12 bases. The CDR3 nucleotides read TGTGCCAGCAGTTTTCTGTGGAGGACGAACACTGAAGCTTTCTTT. It translates to CASSFLWRTNTEAFF.

This clonotype showed up just a few times. The chain joins TRBV7-9 to TRBJ2-7, with TRBD1 matching 11 bases. V was pared by 4 bases and J by 5 bases, with 13 bases of the junction left unmatched. The CDR3 contains 17 residues. Germline V gene lookup returns CDR1 SEHNR and CDR2 FQNEAQ (reference sequence). CDR3 in amino acids: CASSSGQGAAAFHEQYF. The CDR3 coding sequence is TGTGCCAGCAGCTCTGGACAGGGGGCCGCCGCATTCCACGAGCAGTACTTC.

This chain uses TRBV6-2 or TRBV6-3 with TRBJ2-1, with 8 bases that match TRBD2. Germline CDR1 is MNHEY and CDR2 is SVGEGT. The CDR3 sequence is 13 residues long. V lost 4 bases to trimming and J lost 8 bases; unmatched junction nucleotides: 4. CDR3 nucleotide sequence: TGTGCCAGCAGTTTACTAGCGGTCTATGAGCAGTTCTTC. It encodes CASSLLAVYEQFF.

This clonotype occurred a few times. The chain is built from TRBV24-1 and TRBJ1-2; 9 bases align to TRBD1. Per germline, CDR1 KGHDR and CDR2 SFDVKD. This CDR3 is 16 amino acids long. With 5 bases clipped from V and 4 bases from J, the junction kept 10 bases outside the gene matches. The CDR3 loop reads CATSAAMEGQGYGYTF. The DNA for the CDR3 is TGTGCCACCAGTGCCGCAATGGAGGGACAGGGCTATGGCTACACCTTC.

CDR3 in amino acids: CSAKGPGRSYEQYF. The CDR3 region has the DNA TGCAGTGCTAAGGGTCCGGGACGGAGCTACGAGCAGTACTTC. The V and J genes are TRBV20-1 and TRBJ2-7, with D possibly being TRBD1 or TRBD2 (5 bases each). The CDR3 consists of 14 residues. Trimming stripped 4 bases from V and 3 bases from J, with 16 bases between. Germline loops: CDR1 DFQATT, CDR2 SNEGSKA (reference sequence).

The V call is TRBV12-3 or TRBV12-4, the J call TRBJ2-5; D could derive from TRBD1 or TRBD2 (7 bases each). V was cut by 6 bases and J by 11 bases, with 19 bases left in between. The CDR3 sequence is 13 residues long. CDR3 in DNA: TGTGCCAGCAGCCCGGGGGGCAGGGGGAAGCAGTACTTC. Protein: CASSPGGRGKQYF.

Worth noting for this clonotype: At one of its ends the junction is not consistent with the germline gene, which may arise from a read error. The CDR3 is CASSLIGGLPKETQCF. The CDR3 nucleotides are TGTGCCAGCAGCTTAATCGGTGGTCTACCGAAAGAGACTCAGTGCTTC. The chain couples TRBV7-2 to TRBJ2-5; no clear D gene. This CDR3 contains 16 residues. Germline lookup yields CDR1 SGHTA and CDR2 FQGNSA.

V gene TRBV20-1 combines with J gene TRBJ2-1; the match to TRBD2 covers 8 bases. The CDR3 has 14 residues. Germline assignment: CDR1 DFQATT and CDR2 SNEGSKA (reference sequence). With 5 bases clipped from V and 4 bases from J, the junction kept 7 bases outside the gene matches. The CDR3 region has the DNA TGCAGTGCTCCACTAGCGGCCCTTTACAATGAGCAGTTCTTC. As protein: CSAPLAALYNEQFF.

This clonotype was observed a handful of times. This chain links TRBV4-3 with TRBJ1-3; D remains unclear. V was shortened by 0 bases and J by 4 bases, with 10 bases between the two germline ends. CDR1 and CDR2 from the germline V gene are LGHNA and YSLEER. The length of the CDR3 is 15 residues. CDR3 residues: CASSQDKNPGNTIYF. CDR3 nucleotides: TGCGCCAGCAGCCAAGATAAGAACCCAGGAAACACCATATATTTT.

The chain links TRBV20-1 to TRBJ2-1, with D possibly TRBD2 on 5 matching bases. The germline V and J ends were trimmed by 7 bases and 9 bases, with 16 bases remaining between them. The CDR3 is 12 residues long. Germline V lookup: CDR1 DFQATT, CDR2 SNEGSKA (reference sequence). The CDR3 loop reads CSERAGGGEQFF. The CDR3 nucleotides are TGCAGTGAAAGAGCAGGAGGAGGTGAGCAGTTCTTC.

Concerning this clonotype: At one end the junction does not follow the germline gene, possibly because of a read error. The genes are TRBV4-3 and TRBJ2-1; unclear D gene. The V gene's germline CDR1 is LGHNA and CDR2 YSLEER. This CDR3 has 14 amino acids. CDR3 coding DNA: TGCGCCGGCAGCCAAGATTTGCCCGCTATCCAGCAGTTCTTC. This encodes CAGSQDLPAIQQFF.

This clonotype appeared many times. The V and J genes are TRBV20-1 and TRBJ2-4; TRBD1 aligns across 8 bases. The J segment lost 3 bases and the V segment lost 6 bases, leaving 4 bases of the junction unmatched. This CDR3 has 13 residues. Germline V CDR1 and CDR2: DFQATT, SNEGSKA (reference sequence). The CDR3 sequence: CSADRVDKNIQYF. CDR3 DNA: TGCAGTGCGGACAGGGTTGACAAAAACATTCAGTACTTC.

The V gene is TRBV27, the J gene TRBJ2-3, with 9 bases that match TRBD2. Trimming took 3 bases from V and 3 from J; bases not matched to a gene: 7. This CDR3 is built from 16 residues. In germline, CDR1 is MNHEY, CDR2 SMNVEV (reference sequence). This CDR3 is CASSFASGEVTDTQYF. The CDR3 DNA reads TGTGCCAGCAGTTTCGCTAGCGGGGAGGTAACAGATACGCAGTATTTT.

This chain links TRBV28 with TRBJ1-1; D not resolved. CDR1 and CDR2 (germline): MDHEN, SYDVKM. The CDR3 is 15 amino acids. Trimming shortened V by 3 bases and J by 1 base, and 12 bases separated the two germline ends. This chain's CDR3 is CASSLASMGNTEAFF. The CDR3 bases are TGTGCCAGCAGTTTGGCCTCAATGGGGAACACTGAAGCTTTCTTT.

This clonotype was detected only a few times. The CDR3 reads CAISLKGDGDEQYF. CDR3 sequence (DNA): TGTGCCATCAGTCTGAAGGGGGACGGTGACGAGCAGTACTTC. The rearrangement links TRBV10-3 to TRBJ2-7; weak D call: TRBD1 (6 bases). Trimming pared 5 bases from V and 5 bases from J, leaving 16 bases between. The V gene's germline CDR1 is ENHRY and CDR2 SYGVKD. The CDR3 runs to 14 residues.

The chain has TRBV20-1 and TRBJ1-2, with a tentative D call TRBD1 (6 bases). The CDR3 has 12 amino acids. Deletions cut 6 bases from V and 12 bases from J, with 20 bases between. Per the germline V gene, CDR1 is DFQATT and CDR2 is SNEGSKA (reference sequence). The CDR3 DNA reads as TGCAGTGCGGGGGGGCGCATTTTGGGCCACACCTTC. It is translated as CSAGGRILGHTF.

The chain carries TRBV5-1 and TRBJ1-1, with D possibly matching TRBD1 (6 bases). V was shortened by 6 bases and J by 1 base, with 13 bases between the two germline ends. This CDR3 region has 14 residues. CDR1 and CDR2 from the germline V gene are SGHRS and YFSETQ. CDR3 sequence: CASTILGQNTEAFF. In nucleotides, the CDR3 is TGCGCCAGCACAATTTTGGGACAGAACACTGAAGCTTTCTTT.

This clonotype turned up a few times. The chain has TRBV6-5 and TRBJ2-3; 12 positions agree with TRBD2. The CDR3 spans 16 residues. Unmatched junction bases numbered 4, after V lost 0 bases and J lost 6 bases. Germline assignment: CDR1 MNHEY and CDR2 SVGAGI. The CDR3 is CASSYSGLAGIDTQYF. The CDR3 DNA sequence: TGTGCCAGCAGTTACTCCGGACTAGCGGGGATCGATACGCAGTATTTT.

This clonotype was recorded many times. This chain links TRBV29-1 with TRBJ2-7; weak D call: TRBD1 (6 bases). The CDR3 length is 11 residues. Germline V lookup: CDR1 SQVTM, CDR2 ANQGSEA. Deletions cut 7 bases from V and 4 bases from J, with 11 bases between. In DNA, the CDR3 is TGCAGCGCCGGGACAACGTACGAGCAGTACTTC. Translated, it gives CSAGTTYEQYF.

This clonotype came up once. This sequence joins TRBV7-9 and TRBJ2-5; D unclear. The J call may be in error: the DNA end matches TRBJ2-7 better. Germline V gene data show CDR1 as SEHNR and CDR2 as FQNEAQ (reference sequence). CDR3 length equals 14 residues. CDR3 DNA sequence: TGTGCCAGCAGCTTAGAGGCAGACGTCCACGAGCAGTACTTC. It encodes CASSLEADVHEQYF.

The J gene is TRBJ2-3, the V gene TRBV7-2, with D perhaps matching TRBD1 (5 bases). Per the germline V gene, CDR1 is SGHTA and CDR2 is FQGNSA. Trimming removed 3 bases at V and 5 bases at J, with 9 bases between. The CDR3 is 13 residues long. The CDR3 DNA follows: TGTGCCAGCAGCTTGGTTGACAGAGATACGCAGTATTTT. Encoded protein: CASSLVDRDTQYF. The variable domain in full, with the rest retrieved from reference TRBV7-2 and TRBJ2-3, is GAGVSQSPSNKVTEKGKDVELRCDPISGHTALYWYRQSLGQGLEFLIYFQGNSAPDKSGLPSDRFSAERTGGSVSTLTIQRTQQEDSAVYLCASSLVDRDTQYFGPGTRLTVL.

V and J are TRBV2 and TRBJ2-5, with D uncertain. The germline V and J ends were trimmed by 2 bases and 4 bases, with 11 bases remaining between them. Germline CDR1 is SNHLY and CDR2 is FYNNEI. CDR3 size: 14 residues. CDR3 DNA sequence: TGTGCCAGCAGTGAATGGGGTCGGAGAGAGACCCAGTACTTC. Translated: CASSEWGRRETQYF.

This clonotype has at least ten counts. The chain recombines TRBV20-1 with TRBJ2-3; TRBD2 agrees at 8 bases. V was clipped by 3 bases and J by 3 bases; unmatched bases: 8. This CDR3 spans 15 amino acids. Germline CDR1 reads DFQATT; CDR2 reads SNEGSKA (reference sequence). In DNA form, the CDR3 reads TGCAGTGCTAGCGGGGGGGTCTCTTGGACAGATACGCAGTATTTT. Translating gives CSASGGVSWTDTQYF.

This chain joins TRBV7-8 and TRBJ2-5, with TRBD1 matching over 9 bases. CDR3 length equals 15 residues. Per the germline V gene, CDR1 is SGHVS and CDR2 is FQNEAQ. J was trimmed by 5 bases and V by 8 bases; bases with no gene match: 12. CDR3: CASGDRALVGETQYF. The CDR3, as DNA: TGTGCCAGCGGGGACAGGGCCCTCGTTGGTGAGACCCAGTACTTC.

The J gene is TRBJ2-7, the V gene TRBV28, with D tentatively TRBD1 (5 bases). CDR1 MDHEN and CDR2 SYDVKM come from the germline V gene. V lost 7 bases, J lost 2 bases, and 15 bases lay in between. This CDR3 spans 14 amino acids. Written as DNA, the CDR3 is TGTGCCAGCACCCCTGTGTCAGGGACCTACGAGCAGTACTTC. Residues: CASTPVSGTYEQYF. The variable domain in full, with the rest retrieved from reference TRBV28 and TRBJ2-7, is DVKVTQSSRYLVKRTGEKVFLECVQDMDHENMFWYRQDPGLGLRLIYFSYDVKMKEKGDIPEGYSVSREKKERFSLILESASTNQTSMYLCASTPVSGTYEQYFGPGTRLTVT.

The chain employs TRBV4-1 and TRBJ1-6, with D uncertain. The germline V gene has CDR1 MGHRA and CDR2 YSYEKL. V gave up 1 base and J gave up 7 bases, with 8 bases separating them. This CDR3 is built from 14 residues. The CDR3 region is CASSQVDGNSPLHF. Here the CDR3 DNA reads TGCGCCAGCAGCCAAGTCGACGGCAATTCACCCCTCCACTTT.

This clonotype was detected a few times. J is TRBJ2-7 and V is TRBV7-2; the match to TRBD2 covers 10 bases. The DNA end favors TRBJ2-5, so the J call may be wrong. The CDR3 is 15 amino acids. Germline V lookup: CDR1 SGHTA, CDR2 FQGNSA. The CDR3 DNA reads TGTGCCAGCAGCTTAGGGGGGACTAGCGAGGAGACCCAGTACTTC. Encoded protein: CASSLGGTSEETQYF.

The sample holds many counts of this clonotype. This chain uses TRBV6-5 with TRBJ2-7; 9 nucleotides agree with TRBD2. The CDR3 covers 13 residues. With 0 bases clipped from V and 6 bases from J, the junction kept 0 bases outside the gene matches. Germline V gene data show CDR1 as MNHEY and CDR2 as SVGAGI. Here the CDR3 reads CASSYSAGGEQYF. DNA of the CDR3: TGTGCCAGCAGTTACTCAGCGGGGGGCGAGCAGTACTTC.

This chain joins TRBV7-9 and TRBJ2-3; D is possibly TRBD1 (5 bases). This CDR3 spans 14 amino acids. V lost 6 bases, J lost 2 bases, and 12 bases lay in between. Germline assignment: CDR1 SEHNR and CDR2 FQNEAQ (reference sequence). CDR3 region: CASRETAITDTQYF. CDR3 sequence (DNA): TGTGCCAGCAGGGAGACAGCCATCACAGATACGCAGTATTTT.

The chain uses TRBV29-1 and TRBJ2-1; tentative D call: TRBD1 (6 bases). The V gene's germline CDR1 is SQVTM and CDR2 ANQGSEA. V was trimmed by 2 bases and J by 13 bases, leaving 21 bases between them. CDR3 length: 14 amino acids. CDR3 sequence: CSVELGWRQETQFF. CDR3 DNA: TGCAGCGTTGAATTGGGTTGGAGACAGGAGACCCAGTTCTTC.